The T cell receptor beta chain under discussion was sequenced for a study of yellow fever vaccine responses in identical twins. MiXCR was run by TCRdb on the RT-PCR reads, yielding one entry per CDR3 protein. Here the sample spans roughly 3,600 distinct CDR3 sequences, 70% to 85% being singletons. The CDR3 covers 14 residues. Germline lookup yields CDR1 LGHDT and CDR2 YNNKEL (reference sequence). V was clipped by 4 bases and J by 1 base, with 10 bases between them. The sequence was collected from a young woman who received the yellow fever vaccine. Specimen: T cells from blood (PBMCs), unsorted or a sorted subset (not recorded which), collected before or after yellow fever vaccination (not recorded which). The V call is TRBV3-1, the J call TRBJ1-1; D might be TRBD1 (6 bases). CDR3 amino acids: CASSLGHTNTEAFF. CDR3 coding DNA: TGTGCCAGCAGCCTGGGACATACGAACACTGAAGCTTTCTTT.